A single sample gave rise to the 10 T cell receptor beta chains below, sequenced in a study of blood T cell repertoires in COVID-19. The repertoire was sequenced with immunoSEQ multiplex PCR; TCRdb's copy has only in-frame clones and lacks some. In the table there are about 120,000 clones, approximately 90% of which are singletons. Sequencing was performed on peripheral blood. The receptor source for this set is a human donor with active COVID-19. The donor label of this sample is uncertain.

The chain uses TRBV5-1 and TRBJ2-5; 8 positions match TRBD2. The CDR3 runs 13 residues. CDR1 and CDR2 (germline): SGHRS, YFSETQ. V was pared by 3 bases and J by 2 bases, with 0 bases of the junction left unmatched. CDR3 protein: CASSSGGQETQYF. The CDR3 nucleotides read TGCGCCAGCAGCTCGGGGGGGCAAGAGACCCAGTACTTC.

The rearrangement joins TRBV7-2 to TRBJ1-4, with no clear D. Trimming removed 2 bases at V and 3 bases at J, with 13 bases between. The CDR3 is 16 amino acids. CDR1 and CDR2 from the germline V gene are SGHTA and FQGNSA. This CDR3 is CASSLREAYANEKLFF. In nucleotides, the CDR3 is TGTGCCAGCAGCTTACGCGAGGCGTATGCTAATGAAAAACTGTTTTTT.

CDR3 loop: CASSLGPTSSYNEQFF. In DNA form, the CDR3 reads TGTGCCAGCAGCTTGGGACCAACTAGCTCCTACAATGAGCAGTTCTTC. The rearrangement joins TRBV5-6 to TRBJ2-1, with a tentative D call TRBD2 (5 bases). CDR1 SGHDT and CDR2 YYEEEE come from the germline V gene. V lost 0 bases and J lost 0, with 10 bases in between. The CDR3 loop spans 16 amino acids.

The genes are TRBV28 and TRBJ2-7, with TRBD2 identical over 13 bases. This CDR3 has 16 amino acids. The V and J ends lost 5 bases and 4 bases, in that order; junction bases with no gene match: 8. Germline lookup yields CDR1 MDHEN and CDR2 SYDVKM. CDR3 DNA sequence: TGTGCCAGCAGTGGACTAGCGGGGGACGCTGGGTACGAGCAGTACTTC. The encoded protein is CASSGLAGDAGYEQYF.

Turning to this clone: The junction differs from germline at one of its ends, possibly a read error. The chain links TRBV14 to TRBJ1-2, with unresolved D. This CDR3 contains 16 residues. From germline, CDR1 is SGHDN and CDR2 FVKESK. CDR3 residues: CASSPTTGEAIYGYIF. The DNA for the CDR3 is TGTGCCAGCAGCCCGACTACTGGTGAAGCGATCTATGGCTACATCTTC.

V usage is TRBV5-1 and J usage is TRBJ2-7, with TRBD1 matching 7 bases. Germline CDR1 SGHRS, CDR2 YFSETQ. The CDR3 extends over 12 amino acids. V lost 6 bases and J lost 5; bases outside the gene matches: 5. CDR3 nucleotide sequence: TGCGCCAGCACACTACAGGGGAACGAGCAGTACTTC. It translates to CASTLQGNEQYF.

This clone came up a few times. CDR3 bases: TGCGCCAGCAGCCAAGATAGGGCGGGAGGATACTATGGCTACACCTTC. Encoded protein: CASSQDRAGGYYGYTF. The chain joins TRBV4-3 to TRBJ1-2; no clear D gene. Between the trimmed V and J ends, which lost 0 bases and 3 bases, there was a span of 14 bases. CDR3 length: 16 residues. The germline V gene encodes CDR1 LGHNA and CDR2 YSLEER.

V and J are TRBV18 and TRBJ1-6; D gene uncertain. The ends were cut back, 3 bases at V and 9 bases at J, with 12 bases in the middle. Germline assignment: CDR1 KGHSH and CDR2 LQKENI. The CDR3 runs 14 residues. The CDR3 nucleotides read TGTGCCAGCTCACCTGACCTAGCAGGTTCACCCCTCCACTTT. As protein: CASSPDLAGSPLHF.

The genes are TRBV18 and TRBJ1-6; 8 nucleotides agree with TRBD1. The length of the CDR3 is 14 residues. The V and J ends lost 1 base and 10 bases, in that order; junction bases with no gene match: 3. The germline V gene encodes CDR1 KGHSH and CDR2 LQKENI. The CDR3 DNA is TGTGCCAGCTCACCACTCAGGGGGCAATCACCCCTCCACTTT. Protein sequence: CASSPLRGQSPLHF.

This chain uses TRBV3-1 (or the pseudogene TRBV3-2) with TRBJ1-2, with TRBD1 as a possible D gene (5 bases). V lost 0 bases to trimming and J lost 2 bases, with 31 bases between them. This CDR3 has 22 amino acids. Germline V gene lookup returns CDR1 LGHDT and CDR2 YNNKEL (reference sequence). The CDR3 region has the DNA TGTGCCAGCAGCCAAGATAGGGCGATCCCGTGGGAGGGGCTAGTAGGAAACTATGGCTACACCTTC. Encoded protein: CASSQDRAIPWEGLVGNYGYTF.